Each of the 23 T cell receptor beta chains below was sequenced from the same sample in a study of vaccination effects on CD4 cells after COVID-19. Some clones are missing from TCRdb's copy, which holds only in-frame ones; the method was immunoSEQ multiplex PCR. The table has more than 50,000 clones, less than 80% seen once. Antigens for these TCRs are unknown. Antigen-specific CD4+ T cells were expanded (with viral peptide pools) by the ViraFEST assay ahead of sequencing. Scientists isolated CD4+ T cells after a roughly nine-day culture period ended. Two doses of either BNT162b2 or mRNA-1273 were given to each participant. The specimen was CD4+ T cells from PBMCs cultured with HCoV-OC43 spike peptides, collected after COVID-19 vaccination. Subset denoted: HCoV-OC43 spike overlapping peptide pool stimulation. The receptors were gathered from a human donor who received a COVID-19 vaccine.

The CDR3 region has the DNA TGTGCCAGTTACGGATTCGAGGGAGGTACCGGGGAGCTGTTTTTT. Amino acids: CASYGFEGGTGELFF. The rearrangement links TRBV19 to TRBJ2-2; maybe TRBD2 (6 bases). This CDR3 region has 15 residues. Per germline, CDR1 LNHDA and CDR2 SQIVND (reference sequence). V lost 8 bases and J 5 bases, leaving 18 bases between the germline ends.

V gene TRBV29-1 combines with J gene TRBJ2-5; D may match TRBD1 or TRBD2 (5 bases each). The germline V gene has CDR1 SQVTM and CDR2 ANQGSEA. Trimming pared 4 bases from V and 5 bases from J, leaving 17 bases between. The CDR3 length is 14 residues. CDR3 DNA: TGCAGCGTTGGAGGCAGGGAGAAAGGGGAGACCCAGTACTTC. This translates into CSVGGREKGETQYF. The full variable domain, with the rest looked up from reference TRBV29-1 and TRBJ2-5, is SAVISQKPSRDICQRGTSLTIQCQVDSQVTMMFWYRQQPGQSLTLIATANQGSEATYESGFVIDKFPISRPNLTFSTLTVSNMSPEDSSIYLCSVGGREKGETQYFGPGTRLLVL.

The chain is built from TRBV29-1 and TRBJ2-2, with a tentative D call TRBD2 (7 bases). With 7 bases removed from V and 6 bases from J, the gap between germline ends came to 21 bases. The CDR3 totals 15 residues. Germline lookup yields CDR1 SQVTM and CDR2 ANQGSEA. The CDR3 region is CSAWGGGPFAGELFF. For the CDR3, the DNA is TGCAGCGCATGGGGCGGGGGCCCGTTCGCCGGGGAGCTGTTTTTT.

The chain is built from TRBV19 and TRBJ2-3; the D is unclear. Germline-derived CDR1 and CDR2 are LNHDA and SQIVND (reference sequence). CDR3 size: 15 residues. With 3 bases removed from V and 2 bases from J, the gap between germline ends came to 12 bases. The CDR3 DNA follows: TGTGCCAGTAGTATGTCCCCCCACCCCACAGATACGCAGTATTTT. Protein product: CASSMSPHPTDTQYF.

This clone is a singleton in its sample. The chain uses TRBV5-1 and TRBJ2-2; D perhaps matches TRBD1 (6 bases). The V end lost 7 bases, the J end lost 0 bases, and 16 bases lay between the germline ends. Per germline, CDR1 SGHRS and CDR2 YFSETQ. The CDR3 is 16 residues long. CDR3 sequence reads: CASRPTGTANTGELFF. The CDR3, as DNA: TGCGCCAGCCGACCCACAGGGACGGCGAACACCGGGGAGCTGTTTTTT.

This sequence joins TRBV3-1 (or the pseudogene TRBV3-2) and TRBJ1-2, with D possibly matching TRBD1 (5 bases). The germline V gene encodes CDR1 LGHDT and CDR2 YNNKEL (reference sequence). The CDR3 loop spans 15 amino acids. V lost 1 base to trimming and J lost 5 bases, with 14 bases between them. This CDR3 is CASSQAGAEGYGYTF. The CDR3 DNA reads TGTGCCAGCAGCCAAGCTGGGGCGGAGGGGTATGGCTACACCTTC.

This clone appeared a single time. The V call is TRBV6-2 or TRBV6-3, the J call TRBJ2-7; the match to TRBD1 covers 7 bases. Trimming removed 4 bases from V and 1 base from J; junction bases left unmatched: 10. This CDR3 is 16 amino acids long. The germline CDR1 and CDR2 sequences are MNHEY and SVGEGT. Here the CDR3 DNA reads TGTGCCAGCAGTTGGCACGGCTTGACAGGGTCCTACGAGCAGTACGTC. Its translation: CASSWHGLTGSYEQYV.

The gene calls are TRBV24-1 and TRBJ1-5; tentative D call: TRBD1 (6 bases). The CDR3 length is 14 residues. Germline CDR1 and CDR2: KGHDR and SFDVKD. V was cut by 0 bases and J by 5 bases, with 7 bases left in between. CDR3 in amino acids: CATSDLSGDQPQHF. For the CDR3, the DNA is TGTGCCACCAGTGATTTGTCAGGGGATCAGCCCCAGCATTTT.

The chain employs TRBV4-3 and TRBJ2-3; D is ambiguous. There are 15 residues in the CDR3. Germline V gene lookup returns CDR1 LGHNA and CDR2 YSLEER. Trimming took off 0 bases at V and 1 base at J, with 8 bases between the two ends. The CDR3 loop is CASSQEEMGTDTQYF. CDR3 DNA sequence: TGCGCCAGCAGCCAAGAGGAGATGGGCACAGATACGCAGTATTTT.

The V call is TRBV19, the J call TRBJ1-5; possibly TRBD1 for D (5 bases). V lost 10 bases, J lost 9 bases, and 25 bases lay in between. This CDR3 has 15 residues. Germline V gene data show CDR1 as LNHDA and CDR2 as SQIVND (reference sequence). CDR3 DNA sequence: TGTGCCACTACCTCAGGATTGGGGGAACAAGGGCCCCAGCATTTT. This codes for CATTSGLGEQGPQHF.

The chain is built from TRBV6-5 and TRBJ1-1; a possible D gene is TRBD1 (6 bases). CDR1 MNHEY and CDR2 SVGAGI come from the germline V gene. The CDR3 consists of 15 residues. Trimming removed 4 bases at V and 1 base at J, with 13 bases between. The CDR3 nucleotides are TGTGCCAGCAGTTTGGTGAGGGGGGGGAACACTGAAGCTTTCTTT. Encoded protein: CASSLVRGGNTEAFF.

The chain has TRBV4-3 and TRBJ2-5, with 8 bases aligning to TRBD1. The CDR3 runs to 15 residues. The V segment lost 4 bases and the J segment 0 bases; nucleotides outside the gene matches: 4. Germline V gene sequence: CDR1 LGHNA, CDR2 YSLEER. The CDR3 DNA sequence: TGCGCCAGCAGCCCCCGGACAGGGTACCAAGAGACCCAGTACTTC. Translation gives CASSPRTGYQETQYF.

The CDR3 is CASSLPGQGLDGYTF. CDR3 sequence (DNA): TGCGCCAGCAGCCTTCCGGGACAGGGGTTGGATGGCTACACCTTC. The chain uses TRBV5-1 and TRBJ1-2; TRBD1 matches at 10 bases. With V trimmed by 4 bases and J by 6 bases, 9 bases remained unmatched. The CDR3 contains 15 residues. Germline values: CDR1 SGHRS, CDR2 YFSETQ.

This chain links TRBV3-1 (or the pseudogene TRBV3-2) with TRBJ2-2, with TRBD2 matching 9 bases. The CDR3 is made up of 14 amino acids. CDR1 and CDR2 from the germline V gene are LGHDT and YNNKEL (reference sequence). J was trimmed by 7 bases and V by 4 bases; bases with no gene match: 4. CDR3 amino acids: CASSPAGGIGELFF. DNA of the CDR3: TGTGCCAGCAGCCCGGCGGGGGGGATCGGGGAGCTGTTTTTT.

The chain is built from TRBV5-8 and TRBJ1-4; a possible D gene is TRBD1 (5 bases). V shed 0 bases and J shed 15 bases, with 18 bases lying between them. CDR3 length equals 14 residues. Germline-derived CDR1 and CDR2 are SGHTS and YDEGEE. The CDR3 spells CASSLDRKLRIMFF. Written as DNA, the CDR3 is TGTGCCAGCAGCTTGGACAGGAAATTGAGAATTATGTTTTTT.

This clone appeared once. The chain is built from TRBV5-1 and TRBJ1-1; TRBD1 aligns across 7 bases. The CDR3 extends over 16 amino acids. In germline, CDR1 is SGHRS, CDR2 YFSETQ. The J segment lost 1 base and the V segment lost 4 bases, leaving 10 bases of the junction unmatched. The CDR3 here is CASSRGSGTANTEAFF. DNA for the CDR3: TGCGCCAGCAGCCGGGGGTCGGGGACAGCGAACACTGAAGCTTTCTTT.

This clone was counted between two and nine times. The genes are TRBV2 and TRBJ1-6; 8 bases fit TRBD1. The V gene's germline CDR1 is SNHLY and CDR2 FYNNEI. This CDR3 has 17 amino acids. Germline trimming cut 7 bases from V and 3 bases from J; bases unmatched to any gene: 11. Here the CDR3 DNA reads TGTGCCAGCAAGACCAGAGTCGGACAGGGCTATAATTCACCCCTCCACTTT. Its protein product is CASKTRVGQGYNSPLHF.

The chain joins TRBV19 to TRBJ2-1; TRBD1 aligns across 7 bases. Per germline, CDR1 LNHDA and CDR2 SQIVND (reference sequence). This CDR3 region has 16 residues. The J segment lost 4 bases and the V segment lost 9 bases, leaving 15 bases of the junction unmatched. This CDR3 reads CASTVRTGVSYNEQFF. The CDR3 DNA sequence: TGTGCCAGCACCGTCAGGACAGGCGTTTCGTACAATGAGCAGTTCTTC. The full variable domain, with the rest looked up from reference TRBV19 and TRBJ2-1, is DGGITQSPKYLFRKEGQNVTLSCEQNLNHDAMYWYRQDPGQGLRLIYYSQIVNDFQKGDIAEGYSVSREKKESFPLTVTSAQKNPTAFYLCASTVRTGVSYNEQFFGPGTRLTVL.

The chain uses TRBV9 and TRBJ2-3, with TRBD2 as a possible D gene (7 bases). Trimming shortened V by 0 bases and J by 2 bases, and 13 bases separated the two germline ends. In germline, CDR1 is SGDLS, CDR2 YYNGEE. This CDR3 is built from 16 residues. CDR3 sequence (DNA): TGTGCCAGCAGCGTAGCTGGGGGGGCTTCCACAGATACGCAGTATTTT. This sequence encodes CASSVAGGASTDTQYF.

The chain is built from TRBV6-6 and TRBJ1-1, with 7 bases lining up with TRBD1. Germline-derived CDR1 and CDR2 are MNHNY and SVGAGI (reference sequence). V was pared by 7 bases and J by 0 bases, with 5 bases of the junction left unmatched. There are 14 residues in the CDR3. CDR3 amino acids: CASKGQAVNTEAFF. The CDR3 nucleotides are TGTGCCAGCAAAGGACAGGCAGTGAACACTGAAGCTTTCTTT.

This clone appeared a single time. The rearrangement links TRBV5-6 to TRBJ2-6, with D tentatively TRBD1 (6 bases). This CDR3 has 18 residues. Per germline, CDR1 SGHDT and CDR2 YYEEEE. Trimming shortened V by 2 bases and J by 0 bases, and 15 bases separated the two germline ends. The CDR3: CASSLLIGQPSGANVLTF. The CDR3 DNA sequence: TGTGCCAGCAGCTTACTAATCGGACAGCCCTCTGGGGCCAACGTCCTGACTTTC. The full variable domain, rest sourced from reference TRBV5-6 and TRBJ2-6, is DAGVTQSPTHLIKTRGQQVTLRCSPKSGHDTVSWYQQALGQGPQFIFQYYEEEERQRGNFPDRFSGHQFPNYSSELNVNALLLGDSALYLCASSLLIGQPSGANVLTFGAGSRLTVL.

The V gene is TRBV7-9, the J gene TRBJ2-3; TRBD2 aligns across 11 bases. The CDR3 contains 15 residues. Germline V CDR1 and CDR2: SEHNR, FQNEAQ (reference sequence). V dropped 3 bases and J dropped 7; count of bases not matched to a gene: 6. The CDR3 DNA is TGTGCCAGCAGCTTTAGCGGGGGGGTGACAAATACGCAGTATTTT. It specifies CASSFSGGVTNTQYF.

CDR3 sequence (DNA): TGCGCCAGCAGAGACAGGGGGCGCATTGGCACTGAAGCTTTCTTT. Translation: CASRDRGRIGTEAFF. The chain links TRBV10-2 to TRBJ1-1, with TRBD1 matching over 10 bases. Trimming removed 6 bases from V and 4 bases from J; junction bases left unmatched: 8. The CDR3 loop spans 15 amino acids. Per germline, CDR1 WSHSY and CDR2 SAAADI.